This T cell receptor (beta chain) was documented in a study of long-term antiretroviral therapy in people with HIV (dated by TCRdb to the early 2020s). Looking at the study overall: The earliest samples were collected about a decade before the 2015 WHO recommendation for immediate ART, when ART was typically delayed until CD4 counts fell. The cohort contributed under 200 cryopreserved PBMC samples from under 35 adults with confirmed HIV infection, collected serially over a mean of approximately six years (range 1-12). Of the roughly 32 participants with HIV, some 12 were female. This retrospective serial study examined whether starting ART and sustained HIV suppression were associated with changes in the composition and diversity of the TRB repertoire in peripheral blood. No cross-contamination during QIAcube processing was shown when test extractions of a monoclonal T-cell line were performed alongside about 30 polyclonal samples. The paper as a whole reports these results and caveats: Samples dated from the mid-2000s to the late 2010s, and the ART regimens used may be less effective than current ones. Inferences about post-ART repertoire changes were limited because no data were available on ART adherence, viral resistance or therapy changes. Because cell numbers in pre-ART samples were limited, unsorted PBMC were profiled instead of sorted CD4+ and CD8+ T cells. HIV repertoires had narrower CDR3 length ranges than controls, and the network structure suggested an antigen-experienced repertoire that shifted only slightly toward naive after ART. Because PBMC availability was limited, only the TCR beta chain was sequenced, with no alpha chain pairing. At every time point, the repertoire was dominated by expanded TRB clones first identified before ART initiation, although this dominance fluctuated and, in many PLHIV, declined after ART. Starting ART was linked to a significant rise in TRB diversity, yet even after long-term ART the diversity remained significantly lower than in transplant donor controls.

The immunoSEQ hsTCRB v3.0 assay was used at survey level resolution to sequence the TRB variable region. TRB sequencing targeted a depth of roughly 35,000-50,000 T-cell genomes per sample. Pooled TRB libraries were sequenced on an Illumina MiSeq with a v3 150-cycle kit. Per the authors' processing: Analysis of repertoires was carried out in R inside a reproducible Nextflow workflow spanning QC, data transformation and analysis. LymphoSeq2, an R package for exploring AIRR-Seq data, was used to implement the custom analyses. Four samples yielding fewer than 5000 total TRB sequences were excluded, leaving 188 analyzed HIV repertoires. Among the 170 to 200 retained HIV repertoires, some 60 were collected before ART initiation and around 130 after ART initiation. Repertoires were downsampled to 5000 TRB nucleotide sequences, with summary statistics averaged over 100 downsampling iterations. TRB sequences were retained for analysis only if CDR3 regions of at least seven amino acids were present. A Shannon entropy-derived clonality score and the Gini coefficient were used to measure diversity. Repertoire networks linked the top 5000 CDR3 amino acid sequences whenever two sequences differed by an edit distance of one. Antigen specificity groups and MHC restriction were predicted for TRB CDR3 amino acid sequences with GLIPH2. To flag known CMV, EBV, HIV or tissue antigen associations, CDR3 amino acid sequences were matched against VDJdb and McPAS-TCR. Pre-ART, post-ART and control groups were compared with Wilcoxon signed-rank tests and Holm-Bonferroni correction. TCRdb's version of the immuneACCESS table is confined to in-frame rearrangements and falls short of the full clone set. An unresolved V gene accounts for under half of the shortfall where checked; the remainder is of unknown origin. Clonal size and the V and J genes are those of that table, whereas D and trimming came from the DNA. The sample includes about 24,000 clones, with roughly 84% observed a single time. The ten biggest clones cover about 4.4% of the sample.

Concerning this clone: It lacks a known antigen. No per-base quality is available; no much larger clone lies one base away.

CDR1 MGHRA and CDR2 YSYEKL are derived from the germline V gene. V is clipped by 1 base and J by 8 bases, and the sequence between their germline boundaries is 21 bases long. The CDR3 has 17 amino acids, counting the end cysteine and phenylalanine. Only the CDR3 DNA is retained, 51 bases long and in frame from the first base. Inclusion was restricted to participants for whom at least one PBMC sample before ART initiation and at least two post-ART samples were available. Every participant with HIV received treatment in the United States of America. Cryopreserved samples of about 0.95-10 million PBMC were thawed and washed before DNA extraction. At the time of the earliest PBMC sample, participants with HIV were aged between about 23 and 54 years. PBMC samples from each participant spanned 1-4 timepoints before ART initiation and 2-8 timepoints after ART initiation, with a median of 7 samples. Serial HIV viral load, CD4+ T-cell count, ART history and demographic data were obtained for every participant. A Qiagen kit on a QIAcube was used to extract genomic DNA from unsorted PBMC, with samples processed in batches of 12.

This specimen consisted of unsorted PBMCs, obtained roughly 5.9 years after starting antiretroviral therapy. The receptor comes from a man aged 25 to 40 with HIV. The chain is encoded by TRBV4-1 joined to TRBJ2-1; TRBD1 is possibly the D segment (6 matching bases). The bases are TGCGCCAGCAGCCAAGGAAGAAGACAGGTCGTGCCCGATGAGCAGTTCTTC. It translates to CASSQGRRQVVPDEQFF.